These 22 T cell receptor beta chains came from one sample sequenced in a study of PD-L1 blockade in urothelial cancer. The assay was immunoSEQ multiplex PCR, and TCRdb's table has in-frame clones only and misses some. The table includes about 55,000 clones, around 84% detected once. The sample's time point: pretreatment peripheral blood. The sequencing used PBMCs, collected around atezolizumab (anti-PD-L1) treatment. All receptors come from a man in his forties or fifties with urothelial cancer.

This clone was detected only once. The chain combines TRBV4-1 with TRBJ2-2, with 10 bases matching TRBD1. Germline CDR1 is MGHRA and CDR2 is YSYEKL. The CDR3 sequence is 15 residues long. Trimming took 4 bases from V and 3 from J; bases not matched to a gene: 2. The CDR3 DNA sequence: TGCGCCAGCAGCCTCGGGACAGGGGACACCGGGGAGCTGTTTTTT. It encodes CASSLGTGDTGELFF.

This chain's CDR3 is CASSFGSGPRTAQHF. The CDR3 nucleotides are TGTGCCAGTAGTTTTGGGAGTGGGCCGCGGACGGCCCAGCATTTT. V is TRBV19 and J is TRBJ1-5; the D is unclear. The germline V gene has CDR1 LNHDA and CDR2 SQIVND (reference sequence). V was shortened by 5 bases and J by 11 bases, with 22 bases between the two germline ends. The CDR3 has 15 amino acids.

The genes are TRBV5-1 and TRBJ1-4; a possible D gene is TRBD1 (5 bases). The CDR3 covers 15 residues. V lost 0 bases, J lost 4 bases, and 10 bases lay in between. Looked up from germline, CDR1 is SGHRS and CDR2 is YFSETQ. The CDR3 DNA is TGCGCCAGCAGCTTGGGGCCGGGGGTTAATGAAAAACTGTTTTTT. It encodes CASSLGPGVNEKLFF.

The J gene is TRBJ2-7, the V gene TRBV6-5; 11 nucleotides agree with TRBD1. CDR3 size: 15 residues. Germline V gene data show CDR1 as MNHEY and CDR2 as SVGAGI. V shed 4 bases, J shed 2 bases, and the junction held 4 bases outside the gene matches. The CDR3 bases are TGTGCCAGCAGTTGGACAGGGGGCTGGACCTACGAGCAGTACTTC. This sequence encodes CASSWTGGWTYEQYF.

The sample holds one count of this clone. V and J are TRBV2 and TRBJ1-4; D call uncertain. With 2 bases removed from V and 11 bases from J, the gap between germline ends came to 9 bases. The CDR3 totals 12 residues. Germline CDR1 is SNHLY and CDR2 is FYNNEI. The CDR3 here is CASSELEVKLFF. For the CDR3, the DNA is TGTGCCAGCAGTGAACTGGAGGTGAAACTGTTTTTT.

The rearrangement links TRBV6-5 to TRBJ2-5; 7 bases are a match to TRBD2. Germline CDR1 and CDR2: MNHEY and SVGAGI. Losses at the gene ends were 4 bases for V and 6 bases for J; bases not matched to a gene: 8. The CDR3 runs 14 residues. The CDR3 nucleotides are TGTGCCAGCAGTTCATTAGCGGGTGGGAAGACCCAGTACTTC. As protein: CASSSLAGGKTQYF.

The V gene is TRBV7-2, the J gene TRBJ1-5; the match to TRBD1 covers 9 bases. The CDR3 contains 14 residues. With V trimmed by 5 bases and J by 6 bases, 5 bases remained unmatched. Germline CDR1 and CDR2: SGHTA and FQGNSA. CDR3 amino acids: CASSRDRAVQPQHF. CDR3 sequence (DNA): TGTGCCAGCAGCCGGGACAGGGCGGTTCAGCCCCAGCATTTT.

The chain joins TRBV5-1 to TRBJ2-3; 9 bases agree with TRBD1. The CDR3 totals 17 residues. Germline loops: CDR1 SGHRS, CDR2 YFSETQ. Trimming removed 4 bases from V and 4 bases from J; junction bases left unmatched: 13. CDR3 region: CASSVALGQGSSDTQYF. The CDR3 DNA is TGCGCCAGCAGCGTGGCTTTAGGACAGGGGAGTTCAGATACGCAGTATTTT.

V and J are TRBV30 and TRBJ2-2, with D possibly being TRBD2 (5 bases). Per germline, CDR1 GTSNPN and CDR2 SVGIG (reference sequence). The CDR3 runs 12 residues. The V gene lost 5 bases and the J gene lost 5 bases, with 9 bases spanning the gap. The CDR3 protein is CAWSRETGELFF. CDR3 sequence (DNA): TGTGCCTGGTCGAGGGAAACCGGGGAGCTGTTTTTT.

The rearrangement joins TRBV30 to TRBJ2-7; perhaps TRBD2 as D (5 bases). With 4 bases removed from V and 6 bases from J, the gap between germline ends came to 19 bases. Per the germline V gene, CDR1 is GTSNPN and CDR2 is SVGIG (reference sequence). This CDR3 spans 14 amino acids. This chain's CDR3 is CAWKTSRGPVEQYF. CDR3 nucleotides: TGTGCCTGGAAGACTTCTCGGGGTCCGGTCGAGCAGTACTTC.

The chain uses TRBV7-9 and TRBJ2-1; 8 bases line up with TRBD2. This CDR3 spans 16 amino acids. V dropped 4 bases and J dropped 4; count of bases not matched to a gene: 9. Germline lookup yields CDR1 SEHNR and CDR2 FQNEAQ (reference sequence). The CDR3 nucleotides are TGTGCCAGCAGCTCTTATAGCGGGACGGGGTACAATGAGCAGTTCTTC. Translating it yields CASSSYSGTGYNEQFF.

This clone occurred once. The rearrangement links TRBV11-1 to TRBJ2-3; TRBD2 agrees at 9 bases. The CDR3 totals 16 residues. The germline V gene encodes CDR1 SGHAT and CDR2 FQDESV (reference sequence). The ends lost 5 bases at V and 4 bases at J; junction bases unmatched: 10. CDR3 DNA: TGTGCCAGCAGCGACTGGGTACTAGCGGGCCCAGATACGCAGTATTTT. It encodes CASSDWVLAGPDTQYF.

This clone was detected a few times. The chain combines TRBV15 with TRBJ1-5, with 7 bases aligning to TRBD1. V shed 0 bases and J 1 base; nucleotides not matched to a gene: 6. The CDR3 spans 17 residues. Looked up from germline, CDR1 is LNHNV and CDR2 is YYDKDF (reference sequence). CDR3 residues: CATSRDSGGMSNQPQHF. The CDR3, as DNA: TGTGCCACCAGCAGAGATTCAGGGGGGATGAGCAATCAGCCCCAGCATTTT.

The genes are TRBV6-6 and TRBJ1-4; 8 nucleotides line up with TRBD1. The germline CDR1 and CDR2 sequences are MNHNY and SVGAGI (reference sequence). J gave up 9 bases and V 4 bases, and 10 bases lay outside the gene matches. This CDR3 is 15 amino acids long. The CDR3 region is CASSSTGTGSKKLFF. CDR3 bases: TGTGCCAGCAGTTCCACCGGGACAGGATCTAAAAAACTGTTTTTT.

The chain carries TRBV10-3 and TRBJ2-1; D possibly corresponds to TRBD2 (6 bases). The V and J ends lost 4 bases and 4 bases respectively, with 8 bases between them. The CDR3 length is 13 residues. Germline loops: CDR1 ENHRY, CDR2 SYGVKD. CDR3 region: CAISVAAYNEQFF. DNA for the CDR3: TGTGCCATCAGTGTAGCGGCGTACAATGAGCAGTTCTTC.

Judged by abundance, this clone is medium-sized (0.01 to 0.1%). The chain joins TRBV4-2 to TRBJ1-6, with D possibly TRBD1 on 5 matching bases. Germline assignment: CDR1 LGHNA and CDR2 YNFKEQ. Trimming took off 0 bases at V and 10 bases at J, with 13 bases between the two ends. There are 15 residues in the CDR3. The CDR3 bases are TGTGCCAGCAGCCAAGAGGAGGGGCGGCAATCACCCCTCCACTTT. Translating gives CASSQEEGRQSPLHF.

This clone was observed once. V gene TRBV27 combines with J gene TRBJ2-7; 8 nucleotides match TRBD1. Germline CDR1 MNHEY, CDR2 SMNVEV (reference sequence). The CDR3 spans 15 residues. Germline trimming cut 5 bases from V and 3 bases from J; bases unmatched to any gene: 9. CDR3 nucleotide sequence: TGTGCCAGCAGTCCAATCGGACAGGGAGACTACGAGCAGTACTTC. Protein sequence: CASSPIGQGDYEQYF.

This chain links TRBV9 with TRBJ2-2; TRBD1 agrees at 8 bases. Losses at the gene ends were 0 bases for V and 5 bases for J; bases not matched to a gene: 6. The CDR3 length is 16 residues. From germline, CDR1 is SGDLS and CDR2 YYNGEE. The DNA for the CDR3 is TGTGCCAGCAGCGTAGCTTCAGGGGGCTATACCGGGGAGCTGTTTTTT. Amino acid sequence: CASSVASGGYTGELFF.

This clone was observed a handful of times. The rearrangement joins TRBV6-5 to TRBJ1-2, with a possible D match to TRBD1 (6 bases). CDR1 and CDR2 from the germline V gene are MNHEY and SVGAGI. V was shortened by 5 bases and J by 4 bases, with 14 bases between the two germline ends. This CDR3 is 14 amino acids long. CDR3 protein: CASSPIGTLYGYTF. In DNA, the CDR3 is TGTGCCAGCAGTCCCATCGGGACACTCTATGGCTACACCTTC.

The chain recombines TRBV2 with TRBJ2-7, with 7 nucleotides matching TRBD1. The junction had 2 bases not matched to a gene; V was cut back by 7 bases and J by 2 bases. Germline V gene lookup returns CDR1 SNHLY and CDR2 FYNNEI. The CDR3 consists of 12 residues. The CDR3: CASTDRPYEQYF. The CDR3 nucleotides are TGTGCCAGCACGGACAGGCCCTACGAGCAGTACTTC.

The chain employs TRBV7-2 and TRBJ2-1, with 9 bases that match TRBD2. The V gene's germline CDR1 is SGHTA and CDR2 FQGNSA. This CDR3 is built from 14 residues. Trimming took 5 bases from V and 4 from J; bases not matched to a gene: 3. The CDR3 DNA reads as TGTGCCAGCAGCCAGGCGGGGGGGTACAATGAGCAGTTCTTC. It translates to CASSQAGGYNEQFF.

The J gene is TRBJ2-7, the V gene TRBV6-4; 7 nucleotides match TRBD2. The germline CDR1 and CDR2 sequences are MRHNA and SNTAGT. The CDR3 extends over 14 amino acids. The J segment lost 0 bases and the V segment lost 1 base, leaving 0 bases of the junction unmatched. The CDR3 protein is CASSDWDYSYEQYF. CDR3 DNA sequence: TGTGCCAGCAGTGACTGGGACTACTCCTACGAGCAGTACTTC.